Below, 25 T cell receptor beta chains from the same sample are listed, as sequenced in a study of T cell responses to AZD1222 COVID-19 vaccine. Using immunoSEQ multiplex PCR, the repertoire was profiled, and TCRdb retains in-frame clones only, with some absent. The sample gives roughly 130,000 clones, more than 85% of which show up once; 3.1% is in the top ten. The sample in question was peripheral blood, obtained on day 0 of AZD1222 vaccination. The receptors here all came from an adult in good health.

This clone was detected only once. The chain has TRBV10-2 and TRBJ2-7; 8 bases are shared with TRBD2. Per germline, CDR1 WSHSY and CDR2 SAAADI. This CDR3 is 16 amino acids long. J lost 3 bases, V lost 0 bases, and 7 bases had no gene match. The CDR3 spells CASSESASGLYYEQYF. CDR3 sequence (DNA): TGCGCCAGCAGTGAGTCTGCTAGCGGGCTTTACTACGAGCAGTACTTC.

The chain couples TRBV5-1 to TRBJ1-1; TRBD1 matches at 8 bases. CDR3 length: 14 residues. Germline values: CDR1 SGHRS, CDR2 YFSETQ. Trimming cost V 1 base and J 4 bases; bases outside gene matches: 3. DNA for the CDR3: TGCGCCAGCAGCTTGACCACAGGGGGCACTGAAGCTTTCTTT. It yields the protein CASSLTTGGTEAFF.

This clone has only one observation. CDR3 in amino acids: CASSLDRAGTGELFF. In DNA form, the CDR3 reads TGCGCCAGCAGCTTGGACAGGGCTGGTACCGGGGAGCTGTTTTTT. V and J are TRBV5-1 and TRBJ2-2; TRBD1 might be the D (6 bases). V lost 0 bases to trimming and J lost 5 bases, with 11 bases between them. In germline, CDR1 is SGHRS, CDR2 YFSETQ. The CDR3 sequence is 15 residues long.

This chain connects TRBV6-5 to TRBJ1-2; 9 nucleotides align to TRBD1. Germline V CDR1 and CDR2: MNHEY, SVGAGI. V shed 4 bases and J 7 bases; nucleotides not matched to a gene: 13. The CDR3 runs 16 residues. The DNA of the CDR3 is TGTGCCAGCAGTTGGGGGGGGACAGGGTTTTATGGTGGCTACACCTTC. Translation: CASSWGGTGFYGGYTF.

This chain connects TRBV27 to TRBJ1-2, with TRBD1 matching over 7 bases. V was pared by 7 bases and J by 6 bases, with 2 bases of the junction left unmatched. CDR1 is MNHEY and CDR2 is SMNVEV in the germline V gene (reference sequence). The CDR3 extends over 11 amino acids. As DNA, the CDR3 is TGTGCCAGCAAAGACAGGGATGGCTACACCTTC. Translated, it gives CASKDRDGYTF.

This clone was detected only once. This chain links TRBV12-1 with TRBJ2-2; TRBD2, the table's D call, was not compared with the DNA. TRBV12-1 is assigned pseudogene status. The CDR3 loop spans 16 amino acids. The CDR3: CASSPGGAKWTGELFF. The CDR3 DNA reads TGTGCCAGCAGCCCCGGGGGGGCAAAGTGGACCGGGGAGCTGTTTTTT.

This rearrangement joins TRBV18 to TRBJ2-3; the D is unclear. The CDR3 extends over 13 amino acids. V lost 2 bases, J lost 5 bases, and 8 bases lay in between. The germline V gene has CDR1 KGHSH and CDR2 LQKENI. The CDR3 DNA is TGTGCCAGCTCACCAAACTGGAAAGATACGCAGTATTTT. Its translation is CASSPNWKDTQYF.

This chain connects TRBV4-1 to TRBJ1-2; D unresolved. The V and J ends lost 4 bases and 7 bases respectively, with 22 bases between them. Germline-derived CDR1 and CDR2 are MGHRA and YSYEKL. The CDR3 consists of 16 residues. The CDR3 sequence is CASSLGLWVVSVGYTF. CDR3 nucleotides: TGCGCCAGCAGCCTCGGTCTTTGGGTTGTGAGTGTTGGCTACACCTTC.

This clone appeared a single time. The chain joins TRBV9 to TRBJ2-7; D gene ambiguous. The CDR3 runs to 14 residues. Germline V gene data show CDR1 as SGDLS and CDR2 as YYNGEE. Trimming took 0 bases from V and 4 from J, leaving 11 bases between them. CDR3 sequence (DNA): TGTGCCAGCAGCGTAGGTCCCGACCTATACGAGCAGTACTTC. Residues: CASSVGPDLYEQYF.

The rearrangement joins TRBV30 to TRBJ2-7; 16 bases are shared with TRBD2. V shed 4 bases and J 7 bases; nucleotides not matched to a gene: 7. Germline lookup yields CDR1 GTSNPN and CDR2 SVGIG (reference sequence). This CDR3 is built from 15 residues. In DNA, the CDR3 is TGTGCCTGGAACGCGGGACTAGCGGGAGGGAGTGAGCAGTACTTC. Translated: CAWNAGLAGGSEQYF.

V usage is TRBV18 and J usage is TRBJ1-2, with a possible D match to TRBD1 (5 bases). The CDR3 consists of 15 residues. Germline CDR1 reads KGHSH; CDR2 reads LQKENI. The V end lost 2 bases, the J end lost 8 bases, and 18 bases lay between the germline ends. CDR3 DNA: TGTGCCAGCTCACCAGTGAGGGACTTAACTGGGGGCTACACCTTC. It translates to CASSPVRDLTGGYTF.

The J gene is TRBJ1-1, the V gene TRBV7-9, with D tentatively TRBD1 (5 bases). Trimming stripped 5 bases from V and 5 bases from J, with 15 bases between. Per the germline V gene, CDR1 is SEHNR and CDR2 is FQNEAQ (reference sequence). The CDR3 spans 14 residues. The CDR3 protein is CASSRDSLWTEAFF. CDR3 sequence (DNA): TGTGCCAGCAGCCGAGACAGCCTGTGGACTGAAGCTTTCTTT.

J is TRBJ1-2 and V is TRBV6-1, with D unresolved. Germline CDR1 MNHNS, CDR2 SASEGT. V was trimmed by 2 bases and J by 8 bases, leaving 15 bases between them. The CDR3 runs 14 residues. Written as DNA, the CDR3 is TGTGCCAGCAGTGAACCCCGGGGAGACTCGGGCTACACCTTC. As protein: CASSEPRGDSGYTF.

The rearrangement links TRBV27 to TRBJ2-7, with D perhaps TRBD2 (7 bases). Trimming cost V 6 bases and J 9 bases, with 21 bases left between them. This CDR3 is 14 amino acids long. The germline V gene has CDR1 MNHEY and CDR2 SMNVEV (reference sequence). CDR3 in amino acids: CASRRGGNAHGQYF. The CDR3 coding sequence is TGTGCCAGCAGAAGGGGGGGGAATGCACACGGGCAGTACTTC.

This chain links TRBV6-1 with TRBJ1-5; D remains ambiguous. This CDR3 is built from 19 residues. Germline V gives CDR1 MNHNS, CDR2 SASEGT. V dropped 0 bases and J dropped 0 bases, with 18 bases sitting between them. The chain's CDR3 is CASSEAVRSSLRSNQPQHF. The CDR3 region has the DNA TGTGCCAGCAGTGAAGCGGTCAGGAGCTCACTGCGTAGCAATCAGCCCCAGCATTTT.

The chain links TRBV5-8 to TRBJ1-6, with TRBD1 matching over 7 bases. J lost 7 bases, V lost 3 bases, and 10 bases had no gene match. This CDR3 is 16 amino acids long. Germline V gene data show CDR1 as SGHTS and CDR2 as YDEGEE. The CDR3 DNA is TGTGCCAGCAGCTCGAGACAGGGCGCTACCAATTCACCCCTCCACTTT. Encoded protein: CASSSRQGATNSPLHF.

This sequence joins TRBV7-3 and TRBJ1-6, with 7 bases matching TRBD1. The CDR3 loop spans 15 amino acids. CDR1 SGHTA and CDR2 FQGTGA come from the germline V gene. J gave up 6 bases and V 4 bases, and 6 bases lay outside the gene matches. The CDR3 spells CASSSRQGSNSPLHF. The CDR3 DNA follows: TGTGCCAGCAGCTCCAGACAGGGTTCTAATTCACCCCTCCACTTT.

This clone has just a few counts. V and J are TRBV3-1 (or the pseudogene TRBV3-2) and TRBJ1-6, with D uncertain. CDR3 length equals 13 residues. Trimming took 1 base from V and 7 from J, leaving 5 bases between them. Germline lookup yields CDR1 LGHDT and CDR2 YNNKEL (reference sequence). CDR3 coding DNA: TGTGCCAGCAGCCAAGTGAGGAATTCACCCCTCCACTTT. This sequence encodes CASSQVRNSPLHF.

The V gene is TRBV3-1 (or the pseudogene TRBV3-2), the J gene TRBJ2-7; TRBD1 agrees at 7 bases. The V gene end was trimmed by 6 bases and the J gene end by 2 bases; junction bases not matched to a gene: 7. The CDR3 runs to 14 residues. Germline V gene data show CDR1 as LGHDT and CDR2 as YNNKEL (reference sequence). Written as DNA, the CDR3 is TGTGCCAGCAGGGCCGACAGGGCCCCCTACGAGCAGTACTTC. Translated, it gives CASRADRAPYEQYF.

This chain uses TRBV5-1 with TRBJ1-1; tentative D call: TRBD1 (5 bases). CDR1 and CDR2 from the germline V gene are SGHRS and YFSETQ. V was shortened by 0 bases and J by 4 bases, with 10 bases between the two germline ends. CDR3 length equals 14 residues. This CDR3 reads CASSLASGATEAFF. The DNA of the CDR3 is TGCGCCAGCAGCTTGGCTTCTGGGGCCACTGAAGCTTTCTTT.

The rearrangement joins TRBV5-1 to TRBJ2-2; D unresolved. The CDR3 runs to 14 residues. Germline V gene data show CDR1 as SGHRS and CDR2 as YFSETQ. V was shortened by 0 bases and J by 4 bases, with 7 bases between the two germline ends. The CDR3 loop is CASSLGTSTGELFF. Here the CDR3 DNA reads TGCGCCAGCAGCTTGGGGACCTCCACCGGGGAGCTGTTTTTT.

V is TRBV25-1 and J is TRBJ2-3, with TRBD2 matching over 12 bases. Germline loops: CDR1 MGHDK, CDR2 SYGVNS. J was trimmed by 5 bases and V by 5 bases; bases with no gene match: 5. The CDR3 runs to 15 residues. CDR3 region: CASSHPSGGGDTQYF. The CDR3 coding sequence is TGTGCCAGCAGTCACCCTAGCGGGGGGGGAGATACGCAGTATTTT.

The chain recombines TRBV5-1 with TRBJ2-7, with D perhaps matching TRBD2 (6 bases). Germline loops: CDR1 SGHRS, CDR2 YFSETQ. Trimming stripped 1 base from V and 4 bases from J, with 18 bases between. The CDR3 is 16 amino acids. CDR3 coding DNA: TGCGCCAGCAGCTTGATTTCGGAGGACGGGACTTACGAGCAGTACTTC. This encodes CASSLISEDGTYEQYF.

This chain joins TRBV11-2 and TRBJ2-7; D perhaps matches TRBD2 (5 bases). The germline V gene has CDR1 SGHAT and CDR2 FQNNGV. Trimming took 2 bases from V and 4 from J, leaving 6 bases between them. The CDR3 has 12 amino acids. The CDR3 DNA is TGTGCCAGCAGCTTACCGGGGTACGAGCAGTACTTC. Translated: CASSLPGYEQYF.

The chain recombines TRBV18 with TRBJ1-1, with TRBD1 matching 7 bases. The CDR3 has 16 amino acids. J was trimmed by 4 bases and V by 1 base; bases with no gene match: 9. Germline CDR1 reads KGHSH; CDR2 reads LQKENI. The chain's CDR3 is CASSPRKGTGVTEAFF. The CDR3 bases are TGTGCCAGCTCACCACGTAAGGGTACAGGGGTCACTGAAGCTTTCTTT.